The clone carrying this T cell receptor (beta chain) was counted ten times or more. This sample was taken from a study of T-cell reconstitution after alpha-beta-depleted transplantation in children. Unique molecular identifiers tagged the TCRbeta library. TCRdb called the PCR reads again in MiXCR, with one record for every CDR3 protein. The sample includes 200,000 to 250,000 distinct CDR3 sequences, around 13% of them seen just once. Germline CDR1 reads MNHNS; CDR2 reads SASEGT. This CDR3 has 13 residues. V lost 5 bases, J lost 5 bases, and 5 bases stayed unmatched. The source of this sequence is a human donor who donated a stem cell graft to a child with acute lymphoblastic leukemia. The rearrangement joins TRBV6-1 to TRBJ2-5; TRBD2 aligns across 7 bases. The sample consisted of PBMCs from the stem cell graft donor, taken from the stem cell graft. The CDR3 DNA sequence: TGTGCCAGCAGTCGGACTAGTTTGGAGACCCAGTACTTC. This translates into CASSRTSLETQYF.